One sample yielded the 8 T cell receptor beta chains listed below, sequenced in a study of CXCR3-negative and CXCR3-positive naive CD8 T cells. The study, taken as a whole, reports: TRB CDR3s were more hydrophobic in CXCR3-positive than in CXCR3-negative naive cells.

Preparation of TRB cDNA libraries relied on 5' RACE carrying UMI labels. From its re-call of the 5' RACE reads, TCRdb lists each CDR3 protein once, without DNA. Recorded for this sample: approximately 100,000 distinct CDR3 sequences. The antigens these receptors bind are not known. Sequencing used naive CXCR3+ CD8+ T cells from blood. Subset denoted: CD45RO-CCR7+CD27+CD95- naive CD8+ T cells expressing CXCR3 (TNR3+). These receptors originate from a human donor in good health. Some clones in this sample may be carry-over from other donors' samples.

The gene calls are TRBV7-9 and TRBJ2-1. Germline-derived CDR1 and CDR2 are SEHNR and FQNEAQ (reference sequence). The CDR3 spans 13 residues. CDR3 in amino acids: CASSSTALGEQFF.

The chain is built from TRBV7-9 and TRBJ2-7. This CDR3 region has 15 residues. Germline V lookup: CDR1 SEHNR, CDR2 FQNEAQ (reference sequence). The CDR3 loop is CASSLVPMVIYEQYF.

The chain is built from TRBV20-1 and TRBJ2-1; TCRdb picks TRBD2, but there is no DNA to check that call. In germline, CDR1 is DFQATT, CDR2 SNEGSKA (reference sequence). There are 13 residues in the CDR3. The CDR3 is CSARGLAANEQFF.

CDR3 sequence: CASSTDRVDEQFF. V gene TRBV7-9 combines with J gene TRBJ2-1; as DNA is missing, the TRBD1 call by TCRdb cannot be tested. The CDR3 consists of 13 residues. CDR1 is SEHNR, CDR2 FQNEAQ, per germline (reference sequence).

The chain joins TRBV20-1 to TRBJ2-7; the TRBD1 assignment by TCRdb is unverifiable without DNA. The CDR3 contains 17 residues. Looked up from germline, CDR1 is DFQATT and CDR2 is SNEGSKA (reference sequence). The CDR3 here is CSARDPGRGQIPGEQYF.

The chain has TRBV28 and TRBJ2-1; as DNA is missing, the TRBD1 call by TCRdb cannot be tested. The germline V gene has CDR1 MDHEN and CDR2 SYDVKM. The CDR3 is made up of 16 amino acids. The CDR3: CASSPFRQGTYNEQFF.

The CDR3 loop is CANTPGKGAIDRNEQFF. The V gene is TRBV19, the J gene TRBJ2-1; TCRdb names TRBD1, which stays unverified in the absence of DNA. This CDR3 is built from 17 residues. Germline V CDR1 and CDR2: LNHDA, SQIVND (reference sequence).

The gene calls are TRBV5-6 and TRBJ2-4; TCRdb selects TRBD1, and the lack of DNA leaves this call unchecked. CDR1 is SGHDT, CDR2 YYEEEE, per germline. CDR3 length: 14 residues. This CDR3 reads CASSPTGQQNIQYF.